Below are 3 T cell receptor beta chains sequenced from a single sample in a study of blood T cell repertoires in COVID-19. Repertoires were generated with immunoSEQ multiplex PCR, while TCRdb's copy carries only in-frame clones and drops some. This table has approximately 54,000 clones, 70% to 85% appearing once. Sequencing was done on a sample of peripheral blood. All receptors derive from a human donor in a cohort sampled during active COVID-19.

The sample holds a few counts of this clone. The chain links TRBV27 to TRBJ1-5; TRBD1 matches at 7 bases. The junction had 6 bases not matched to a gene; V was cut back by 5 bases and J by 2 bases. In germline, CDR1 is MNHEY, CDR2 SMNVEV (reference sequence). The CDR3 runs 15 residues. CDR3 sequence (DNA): TGTGCCAGCAGTCTTCGACAGGGAGGCAATCAGCCCCAGCATTTT. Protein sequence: CASSLRQGGNQPQHF.

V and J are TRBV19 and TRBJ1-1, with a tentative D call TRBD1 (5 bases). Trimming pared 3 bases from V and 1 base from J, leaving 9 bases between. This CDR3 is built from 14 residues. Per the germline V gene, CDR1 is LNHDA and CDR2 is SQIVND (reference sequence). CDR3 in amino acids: CASSIPGKNTEAFF. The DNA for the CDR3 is TGTGCCAGTAGTATCCCAGGGAAGAACACTGAAGCTTTCTTT.

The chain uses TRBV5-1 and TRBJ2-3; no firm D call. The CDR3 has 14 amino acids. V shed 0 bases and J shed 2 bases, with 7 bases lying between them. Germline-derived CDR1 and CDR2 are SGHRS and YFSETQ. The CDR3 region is CASSLEWHTDTQYF. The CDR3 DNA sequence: TGCGCCAGCAGCTTGGAATGGCACACAGATACGCAGTATTTT.